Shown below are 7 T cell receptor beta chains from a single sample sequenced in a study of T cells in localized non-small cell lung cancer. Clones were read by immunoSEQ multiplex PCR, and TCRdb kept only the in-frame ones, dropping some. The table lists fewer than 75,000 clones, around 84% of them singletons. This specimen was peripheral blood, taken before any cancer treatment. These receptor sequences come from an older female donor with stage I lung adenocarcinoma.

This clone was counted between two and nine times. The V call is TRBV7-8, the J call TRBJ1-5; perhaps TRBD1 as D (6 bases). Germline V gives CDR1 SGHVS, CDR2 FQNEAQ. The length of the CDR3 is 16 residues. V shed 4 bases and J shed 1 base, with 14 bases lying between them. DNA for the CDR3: TGTGCCAGCAGCTCACAGGGATTGGGAAGCAATCAGCCCCAGCATTTT. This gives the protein CASSSQGLGSNQPQHF. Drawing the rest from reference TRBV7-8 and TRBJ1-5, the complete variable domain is GAGVSQSPRYKVAKRGQDVALRCDPISGHVSLFWYQQALGQGPEFLTYFQNEAQLDKSGLPSDRFFAERPEGSVSTLKIQRTQQEDSAVYLCASSSQGLGSNQPQHFGDGTRLSIL.

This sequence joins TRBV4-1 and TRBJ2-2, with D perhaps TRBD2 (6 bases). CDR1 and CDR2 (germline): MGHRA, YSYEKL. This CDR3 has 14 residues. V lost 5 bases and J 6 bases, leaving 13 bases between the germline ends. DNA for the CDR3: TGCGCCAGCAGCACCCTAGCGATCTCCGGGGAGCTGTTTTTT. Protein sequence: CASSTLAISGELFF.

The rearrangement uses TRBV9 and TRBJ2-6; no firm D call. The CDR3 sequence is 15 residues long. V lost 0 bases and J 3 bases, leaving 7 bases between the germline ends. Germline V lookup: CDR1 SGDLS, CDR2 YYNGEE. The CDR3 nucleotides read TGTGCCAGCAGCGTAGAAGGTAGTGGGGCCAACGTCCTGACTTTC. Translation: CASSVEGSGANVLTF.

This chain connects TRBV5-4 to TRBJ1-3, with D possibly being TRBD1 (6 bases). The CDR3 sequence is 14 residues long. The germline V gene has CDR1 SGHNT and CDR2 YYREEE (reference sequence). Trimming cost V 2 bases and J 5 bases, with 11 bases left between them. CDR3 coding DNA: TGTGCCAGCAGCTTATCCGGACAGAGAAACACCATATATTTT. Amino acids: CASSLSGQRNTIYF.

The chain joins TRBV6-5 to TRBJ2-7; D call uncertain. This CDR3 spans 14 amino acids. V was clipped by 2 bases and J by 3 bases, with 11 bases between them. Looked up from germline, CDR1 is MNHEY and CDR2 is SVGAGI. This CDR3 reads CASSYQGISYEQYF. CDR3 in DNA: TGTGCCAGCAGTTACCAAGGTATAAGCTACGAGCAGTACTTC.

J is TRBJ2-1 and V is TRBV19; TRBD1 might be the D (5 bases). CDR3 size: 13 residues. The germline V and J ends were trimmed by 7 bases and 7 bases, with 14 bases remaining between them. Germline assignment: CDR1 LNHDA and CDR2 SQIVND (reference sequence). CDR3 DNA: TGTGCCAGTATCTCGGCAGGGCGAAATGAGCAGTTCTTC. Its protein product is CASISAGRNEQFF.

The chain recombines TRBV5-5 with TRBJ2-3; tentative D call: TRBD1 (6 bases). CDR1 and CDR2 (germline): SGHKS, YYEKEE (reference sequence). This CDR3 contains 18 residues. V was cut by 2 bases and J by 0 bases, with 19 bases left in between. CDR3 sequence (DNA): TGTGCCAGCAGCTTCCGAGGGGGTATCGCGGACAGCACAGATACGCAGTATTTT. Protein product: CASSFRGGIADSTDTQYF. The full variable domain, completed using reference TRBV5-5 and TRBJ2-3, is DAGVTQSPTHLIKTRGQQVTLRCSPISGHKSVSWYQQVLGQGPQFIFQYYEKEERGRGNFPDRFSARQFPNYSSELNVNALLLGDSALYLCASSFRGGIADSTDTQYFGPGTRLTVL.